This TCR beta chain was identified during a study of T cells after yellow fever vaccination. Study-wide points: Across the CD4 and CD8 compartments, a small share of clonotypes was present in both.

This clonotype was observed a few times. Its antigen is not identified. Germline values: CDR1 MNHEY, CDR2 SMNVEV (reference sequence). With 6 bases removed from V and 6 bases from J, the gap between germline ends came to 14 bases. The CDR3 runs to 13 residues. In TCRdb, the 5' RACE reads were re-called with MiXCR into one record per CDR3 protein. In the table there are 250,000 to 300,000 distinct CDR3 sequences, under 9% of which are singletons. This rearrangement joins TRBV27 to TRBJ2-5; D remains ambiguous. This clonotype was obtained from a young man who received the YFV17D yellow fever vaccine. This sample comprised CD4+ T cells sorted from PBMCs, obtained 5 days after the yellow fever booster vaccination. The CDR3 spells CASSPTPVKTQYF. Here the CDR3 DNA reads TGTGCCAGCAGCCCCACCCCAGTAAAGACCCAGTACTTC.